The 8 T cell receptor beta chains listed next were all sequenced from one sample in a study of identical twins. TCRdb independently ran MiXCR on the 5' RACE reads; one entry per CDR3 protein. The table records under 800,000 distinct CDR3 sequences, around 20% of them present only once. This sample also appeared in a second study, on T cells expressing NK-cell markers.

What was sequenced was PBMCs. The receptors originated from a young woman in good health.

This chain's CDR3 is CASSLTEGGGELFF. Here the CDR3 DNA reads TGCGCCAGCAGCCTCACGGAGGGCGGCGGGGAGCTGTTTTTT. This chain links TRBV5-1 with TRBJ2-2; TRBD2 might be the D (6 bases). The germline gives CDR1 SGHRS, CDR2 YFSETQ. CDR3 length equals 14 residues. Trimming left V 4 bases short and J 7 bases short, with 14 bases between.

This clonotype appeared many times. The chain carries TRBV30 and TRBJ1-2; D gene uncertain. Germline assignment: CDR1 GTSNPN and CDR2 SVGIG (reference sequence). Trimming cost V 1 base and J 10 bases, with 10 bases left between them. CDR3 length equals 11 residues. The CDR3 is CAWSAAFHYTF. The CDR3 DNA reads TGTGCCTGGAGTGCGGCATTTCACTACACCTTC.

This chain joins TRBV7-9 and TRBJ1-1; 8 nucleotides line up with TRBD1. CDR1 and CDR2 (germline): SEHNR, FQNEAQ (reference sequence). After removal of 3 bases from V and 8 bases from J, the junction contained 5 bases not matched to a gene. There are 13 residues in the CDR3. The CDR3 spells CASSLEGQAEAFF. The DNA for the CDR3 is TGTGCCAGCAGCTTGGAGGGACAGGCAGAAGCTTTCTTT.

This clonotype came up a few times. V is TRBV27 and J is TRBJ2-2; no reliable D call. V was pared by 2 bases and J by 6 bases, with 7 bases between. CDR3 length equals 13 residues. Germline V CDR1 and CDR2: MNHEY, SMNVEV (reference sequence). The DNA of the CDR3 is TGTGCCAGCAGTTTAACGGTACCCGGGGAGCTGTTTTTT. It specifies CASSLTVPGELFF.

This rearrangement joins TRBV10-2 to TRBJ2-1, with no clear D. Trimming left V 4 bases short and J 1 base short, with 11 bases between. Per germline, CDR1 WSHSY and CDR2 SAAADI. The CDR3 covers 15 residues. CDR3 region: CASSAGGPSYNEQFF. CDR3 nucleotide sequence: TGCGCCAGCAGTGCAGGCGGCCCTTCCTACAATGAGCAGTTCTTC.

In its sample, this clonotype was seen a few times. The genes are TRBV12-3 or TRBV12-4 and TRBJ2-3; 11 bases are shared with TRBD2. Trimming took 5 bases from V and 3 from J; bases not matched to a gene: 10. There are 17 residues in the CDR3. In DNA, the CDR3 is TGTGCCAGCAGTCTCTGGACTAGCGGGTTTCGTACAGATACGCAGTATTTT. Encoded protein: CASSLWTSGFRTDTQYF.

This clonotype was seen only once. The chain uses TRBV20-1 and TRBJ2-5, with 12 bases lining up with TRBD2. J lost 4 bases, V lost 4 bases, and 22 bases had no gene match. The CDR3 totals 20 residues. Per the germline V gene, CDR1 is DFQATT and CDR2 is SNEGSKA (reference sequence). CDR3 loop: CSATLLGASGRGSYGETQYF. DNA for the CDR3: TGCAGTGCTACTCTACTCGGGGCTAGCGGGAGGGGTTCGTATGGAGAGACCCAGTACTTC.

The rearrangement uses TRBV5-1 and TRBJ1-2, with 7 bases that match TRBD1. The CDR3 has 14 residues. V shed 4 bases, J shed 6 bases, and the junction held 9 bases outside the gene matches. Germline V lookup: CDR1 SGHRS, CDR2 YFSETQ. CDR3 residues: CASSQLTGQDGYTF. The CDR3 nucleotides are TGCGCCAGCAGCCAATTGACAGGGCAAGATGGCTACACCTTC. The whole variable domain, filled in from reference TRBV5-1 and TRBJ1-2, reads KAGVTQTPRYLIKTRGQQVTLSCSPISGHRSVSWYQQTPGQGLQFLFEYFSETQRNKGNFPGRFSGRQFSNSRSEMNVSTLELGDSALYLCASSQLTGQDGYTFGSGTRLTVV.